This is a list of T cell receptor beta chains from one sample in a study of blood T cells in healthy people across ages. TCRdb redid the calling of the 5' RACE reads with MiXCR, one entry per CDR3 protein. The sample has about 830,000 distinct CDR3 sequences; 60% to 80% are singletons. Source material: blood. The receptor source for this set is a man aged 30-40 years in good health. CDR3s include the opening cysteine and the closing phenylalanine or tryptophan. A D gene is named only where the DNA matches it firmly. Not every row has a clone size; where given, it reads once, few, many or a size class.

d_call j_call v_call cdr3_length clone_size cdr3_aa cdr3_nt
TRBD1 TRBJ2-7 TRBV15 14 - CATSRGQGIGEQYF TGTGCCACCAGCAGAGGACAGGGTATAGGCGAGCAGTACTTC
- TRBJ2-5 TRBV7-2 16 - CASSPTVVGGSETQYF TGTGCCAGCAGCCCTACGGTGGTAGGGGGTTCAGAGACCCAGTACTTC
TRBD2 TRBJ2-5 TRBV6-1 17 - CASSPRLAGGPMETQYF TGTGCCAGCAGTCCCCGACTAGCGGGGGGCCCGATGGAGACCCAGTACTTC
- TRBJ1-2 TRBV24-1 12 - CAFREEDYGYTF TGTGCCTTCAGGGAGGAGGACTATGGCTACACCTTC
- TRBJ1-1 TRBV5-1 14 - CASSSPTGAGEAFF TGCGCCAGCAGCTCACCTACTGGAGCAGGTGAAGCTTTCTTT
TRBD1 TRBJ1-1 TRBV5-1 14 - CASSRWDRGTEAFF TGCGCCAGCAGCCGTTGGGACAGGGGTACTGAAGCTTTCTTT
- TRBJ2-1 TRBV2 14 - CASSEFAGINEQFF TGTGCCAGCAGTGAATTTGCGGGGATCAATGAGCAGTTCTTC
- TRBJ1-1 TRBV6-2/TRBV6-3 18 - CASKGTGQAGPVNTEAFF TGTGCCAGCAAAGGTACTGGACAAGCCGGACCCGTGAACACTGAAGCTTTCTTT
- TRBJ2-1 TRBV28 13 - CASSSPPGNEQFF TGTGCCAGCAGTTCCCCGCCTGGGAATGAGCAGTTCTTC
- TRBJ2-7 TRBV29-1 13 - CSVAGTTSYEQYF TGCAGCGTTGCCGGGACAACCTCCTACGAGCAGTACTTC
- TRBJ1-1 TRBV29-1 8 - CSTTEAFF TGCAGCACGACCGAAGCTTTCTTT
TRBD1 TRBJ1-4 TRBV6-2/TRBV6-3 16 - CASSYKGGQGREKLFF TGTGCCAGCAGTTACAAGGGGGGACAGGGCCGCGAAAAACTGTTTTTT
- TRBJ1-2 TRBV6-5 14 - CASSYSRANYGYTF TGTGCCAGCAGTTACAGCCGGGCTAACTATGGCTACACCTTC
- TRBJ2-6 TRBV6-5 15 - CASTLSHSGANVLTF TGTGCCAGCACCTTAAGCCACTCTGGGGCCAACGTCCTGACTTTC
- TRBJ1-2 TRBV12-3/TRBV12-4 12 few CASSLGRRGYTF TGTGCCAGCAGTTTAGGGCGTCGAGGCTACACCTTC
TRBD1 TRBJ2-7 TRBV6-5 17 - CASSLGTGGYVADEQYF TGTGCCAGCAGTTTGGGGACAGGGGGGTATGTGGCGGACGAGCAGTACTTC
- TRBJ2-5 TRBV6-5 14 - CASTNKRGWETQYF TGTGCCAGCACCAACAAGAGGGGTTGGGAGACCCAGTACTTC
TRBD1 TRBJ1-4 TRBV15 18 - CATSRDYAPGQGGEKLFF TGTGCCACCAGCAGAGACTATGCCCCGGGACAGGGAGGGGAAAAACTGTTTTTT
- TRBJ2-5 TRBV11-2 12 - CASSLRTETQYF TGTGCCAGCAGCTTACGGACGGAGACCCAGTACTTC
- TRBJ2-7 TRBV6-5 13 few CASNPLGRYEQYF TGTGCCAGCAACCCTCTAGGGCGATACGAGCAGTACTTC
- TRBJ2-1 TRBV29-1 14 - CSVGLDVSYNEQFF TGCAGCGTCGGCCTTGACGTCTCCTACAATGAGCAGTTCTTC
TRBD1 TRBJ2-1 TRBV6-1 15 - CASIQQGAGYNEQFF TGTGCCAGCATTCAACAGGGGGCGGGATACAATGAGCAGTTCTTC
TRBD1 TRBJ2-7 TRBV4-3 16 few CASSQDGGQGIYEQYF TGCGCCAGCAGCCAAGATGGAGGACAGGGAATCTACGAGCAGTACTTC
TRBD2 TRBJ2-1 TRBV2 14 few CASRLPGGNNEQFF TGTGCCAGCAGGCTGCCGGGGGGTAATAATGAGCAGTTCTTC
- TRBJ1-2 TRBV2 13 few CASIGQAIYGYTF TGTGCCAGCATAGGGCAGGCGATCTATGGCTACACCTTC
- TRBJ1-5 TRBV15 15 - CATGSEGGSNQPQHF TGTGCCACGGGAAGCGAGGGTGGAAGCAATCAGCCCCAGCATTTT
- TRBJ2-7 TRBV29-1 14 - CGVETEGMGNEQYF TGCGGCGTTGAGACAGAGGGTATGGGTAACGAGCAGTACTTC
- TRBJ1-2 TRBV4-3 15 - CASSQGIATNYGYTF TGCGCCAGCAGCCAAGGTATAGCCACTAACTATGGCTACACCTTC
- TRBJ2-1 TRBV20-1 12 - CSARGWVGLQFF TGCAGTGCTAGAGGGTGGGTGGGCCTCCAGTTCTTC
- TRBJ2-1 TRBV5-1 14 few CASSPGPSYNEQFF TGCGCCAGCAGCCCCGGGCCCTCCTACAATGAGCAGTTCTTC
TRBD1 TRBJ2-7 TRBV4-3 14 - CASSQVTGVYEQYF TGCGCCAGCAGCCAAGTGACAGGGGTCTACGAGCAGTACTTC
TRBD1 TRBJ2-7 TRBV29-1 13 - CSVGQGNTYEQYF TGCAGCGTTGGACAGGGTAACACCTACGAGCAGTACTTC
TRBD1 TRBJ1-2 TRBV20-1 16 few CSARDIQGATIRGYTF TGCAGTGCTAGAGATATACAGGGGGCGACGATTCGTGGCTACACCTTC
TRBD1 TRBJ2-1 TRBV5-6 15 few CASSFGDRGYNEQFF TGTGCCAGCAGCTTTGGGGACAGGGGTTACAATGAGCAGTTCTTC
- TRBJ2-6 TRBV7-6 16 - CASSSIPGAGANVLTF TGTGCCAGCAGCTCTATCCCAGGGGCCGGGGCCAACGTCCTGACTTTC
- TRBJ2-3 TRBV15 14 - CATSSSPGTDTQYF TGTGCCACCAGCAGTTCCCCGGGTACAGATACGCAGTATTTT
- TRBJ2-1 TRBV7-9 15 few CASSLGPGVVNEQFF TGTGCCAGCAGCTTAGGACCGGGGGTCGTAAATGAGCAGTTCTTC
- TRBJ2-1 TRBV5-1 14 - CASSLAGVSDEQFF TGCGCCAGCAGCTTGGCTGGGGTTTCGGATGAGCAGTTCTTC
- TRBJ2-5 TRBV5-1 14 - CASGSQGGQETQYF TGCGCCAGCGGCTCGCAGGGCGGCCAAGAGACCCAGTACTTC
TRBD1 TRBJ1-6 TRBV5-1 12 - CATGTGNSPLHF TGCGCCACCGGGACAGGGAACTCACCCCTCCACTTT
TRBD1 TRBJ2-3 TRBV9 16 once CASSATGEFRTDTQYF TGTGCCAGCAGCGCAACAGGGGAATTTCGCACAGATACGCAGTATTTT
- TRBJ2-7 TRBV9 13 - CASSKNLFPEQYF TGTGCCAGCAGTAAGAACCTTTTTCCCGAGCAGTACTTC
TRBD1 TRBJ1-1 TRBV28 14 - CASRQGDRRYEAFF TGTGCCAGCAGGCAAGGGGACAGGAGATATGAAGCTTTCTTT
TRBD1 TRBJ2-4 TRBV28 17 few CASSFGGTGYVGNIQYF TGTGCCAGCAGTTTTGGAGGGACAGGATACGTCGGCAACATTCAGTACTTC
TRBD1 TRBJ1-5 TRBV29-1 14 few CSVRTGTANQPQHF TGCAGCGTCCGGACAGGGACGGCCAATCAGCCCCAGCATTTT
- TRBJ2-1 TRBV15 14 few CATRALGRVNEQFF TGTGCCACCAGGGCGTTGGGGCGGGTCAATGAGCAGTTCTTC
TRBD2 TRBJ2-3 TRBV20-1 14 - CSPLRGAGTDTQYF TGCAGTCCTTTGCGGGGGGCAGGCACAGATACGCAGTATTTT
- TRBJ1-2 TRBV20-1 14 few CSARSAGANYGYTF TGCAGTGCTAGGTCGGCAGGGGCTAACTATGGCTACACCTTC
- TRBJ2-6 TRBV7-3 15 few CASSPHVTGANVLTF TGTGCCAGCAGCCCCCACGTAACTGGGGCCAACGTCCTGACTTTC
TRBD2 TRBJ2-7 TRBV12-3/TRBV12-4 15 - CASSFGSGGWNEQYF TGTGCCAGCAGTTTTGGGTCGGGGGGATGGAATGAGCAGTACTTC
- TRBJ2-3 TRBV20-1 14 - CSARDLLASDTQYF TGCAGTGCTAGAGATCTTTTAGCCTCAGATACGCAGTATTTT
- TRBJ2-7 TRBV5-1 15 - CASSRGAGTSYEQYF TGCGCCAGCAGCCGAGGGGCGGGGACCTCCTACGAGCAGTACTTC
TRBD1 TRBJ1-2 TRBV3-1 17 - CASSQASPGQGDYGYTF TGTGCCAGCAGCCAGGCTTCTCCTGGACAGGGCGACTATGGCTACACCTTC
- TRBJ2-3 TRBV4-3 12 few CASSQDRNTQYF TGCGCCAGCAGCCAAGATAGGAATACGCAGTATTTT
- TRBJ2-7 TRBV29-1 14 - CSVEFERDSYEQYF TGCAGCGTTGAATTTGAAAGGGACTCCTACGAGCAGTACTTC
TRBD1 TRBJ1-2 TRBV7-2 14 - CASSLETGSGGYTF TGTGCCAGCAGCCTCGAGACAGGGTCGGGCGGCTACACCTTC
TRBD2 TRBJ2-5 TRBV6-6 16 few CASSTRTSGAQETQYF TGTGCCAGCAGTACGAGGACTAGCGGGGCTCAAGAGACCCAGTACTTC
- TRBJ1-1 TRBV3-1 13 - CASSTTKNTEAFF TGTGCCAGCAGCACTACCAAGAACACTGAAGCTTTCTTT
- TRBJ1-3 TRBV27 15 - CASSAEYYSGNTIYF TGTGCCAGCAGTGCGGAGTATTACTCTGGAAACACCATATATTTT